This TCR beta chain was captured by sequencing in a study of blood T cells in healthy people across ages. This CDR3 is 12 amino acids long. The ends lost 8 bases at V and 9 bases at J; junction bases unmatched: 3. Alongside a J-beta primer mix, a sample-barcoded 5' primer served in a second PCR lasting roughly 6 to 11 cycles. All samples yielded 2.5 million or more CDR3-containing paired-end reads. TCRdb fed the 5' RACE reads into MiXCR, producing one record per CDR3 protein. The sample lists 600,000 or so distinct CDR3 sequences; approximately 30% were seen once. This clonotype was obtained from a woman of 80 years or more in good health. The sequencing sample was made of blood. This sequence joins TRBV12-3 or TRBV12-4 and TRBJ2-1; TRBD2 aligns across 11 bases. CDR3 bases: TGTGCCAGCCGTAGCGGGAGGGGTGAGCAGTTCTTC. Protein: CASRSGRGEQFF.